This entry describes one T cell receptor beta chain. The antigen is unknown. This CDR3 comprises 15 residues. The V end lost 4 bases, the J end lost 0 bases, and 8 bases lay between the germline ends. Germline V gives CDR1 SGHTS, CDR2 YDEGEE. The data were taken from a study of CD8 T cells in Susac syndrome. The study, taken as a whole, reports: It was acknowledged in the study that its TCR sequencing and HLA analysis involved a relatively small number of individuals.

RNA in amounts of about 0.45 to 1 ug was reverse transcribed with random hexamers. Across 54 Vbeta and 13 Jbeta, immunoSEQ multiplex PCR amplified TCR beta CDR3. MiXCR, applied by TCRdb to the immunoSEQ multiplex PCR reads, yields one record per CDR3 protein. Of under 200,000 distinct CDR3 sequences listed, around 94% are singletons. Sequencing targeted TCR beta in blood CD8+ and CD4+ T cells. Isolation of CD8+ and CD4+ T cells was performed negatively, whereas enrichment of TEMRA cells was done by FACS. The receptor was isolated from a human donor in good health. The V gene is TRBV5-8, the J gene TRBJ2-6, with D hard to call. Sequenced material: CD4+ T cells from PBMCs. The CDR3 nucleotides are TGTGCCAGCAGCATCCTTAGCTCTGGGGCCAACGTCCTGACTTTC. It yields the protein CASSILSSGANVLTF.